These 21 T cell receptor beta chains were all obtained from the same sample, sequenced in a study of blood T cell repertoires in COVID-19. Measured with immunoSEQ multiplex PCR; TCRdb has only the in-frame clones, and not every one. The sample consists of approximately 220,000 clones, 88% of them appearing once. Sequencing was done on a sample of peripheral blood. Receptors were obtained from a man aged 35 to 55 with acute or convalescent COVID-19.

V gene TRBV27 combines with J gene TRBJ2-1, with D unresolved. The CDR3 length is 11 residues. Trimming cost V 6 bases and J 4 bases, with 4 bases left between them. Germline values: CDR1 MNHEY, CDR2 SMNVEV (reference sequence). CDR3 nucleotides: TGTGCCAGCAGCAGATACAATGAGCAGTTCTTC. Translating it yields CASSRYNEQFF.

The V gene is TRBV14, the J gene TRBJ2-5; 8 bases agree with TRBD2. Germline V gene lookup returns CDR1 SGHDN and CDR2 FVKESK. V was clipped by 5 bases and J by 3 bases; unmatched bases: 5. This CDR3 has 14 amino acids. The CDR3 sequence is CASSSWRGEETQYF. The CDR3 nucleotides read TGTGCCAGCAGCTCCTGGCGGGGGGAAGAGACCCAGTACTTC.

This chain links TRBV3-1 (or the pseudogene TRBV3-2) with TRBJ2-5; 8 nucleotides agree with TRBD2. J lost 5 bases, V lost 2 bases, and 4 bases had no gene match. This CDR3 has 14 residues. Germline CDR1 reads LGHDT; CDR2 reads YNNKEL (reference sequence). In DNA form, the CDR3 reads TGTGCCAGCAGCCAAAACGCGGGGGGTGAGACCCAGTACTTC. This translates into CASSQNAGGETQYF.

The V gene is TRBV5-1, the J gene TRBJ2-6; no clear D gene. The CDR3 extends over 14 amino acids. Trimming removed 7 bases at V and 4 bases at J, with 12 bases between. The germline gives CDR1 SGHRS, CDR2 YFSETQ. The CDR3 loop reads CASRTTAGANVLTF. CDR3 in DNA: TGCGCCAGCCGTACTACGGCCGGGGCCAACGTCCTGACTTTC. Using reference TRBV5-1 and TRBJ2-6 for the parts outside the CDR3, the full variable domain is KAGVTQTPRYLIKTRGQQVTLSCSPISGHRSVSWYQQTPGQGLQFLFEYFSETQRNKGNFPGRFSGRQFSNSRSEMNVSTLELGDSALYLCASRTTAGANVLTFGAGSRLTVL.

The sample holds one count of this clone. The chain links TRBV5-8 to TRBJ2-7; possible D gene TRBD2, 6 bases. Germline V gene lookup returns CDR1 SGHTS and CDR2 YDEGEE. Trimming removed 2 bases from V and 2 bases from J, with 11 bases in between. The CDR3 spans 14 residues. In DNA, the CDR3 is TGTGCCAGCAGCTTTGGGGGGAGCGCCTACGAGCAGTACTTC. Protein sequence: CASSFGGSAYEQYF.

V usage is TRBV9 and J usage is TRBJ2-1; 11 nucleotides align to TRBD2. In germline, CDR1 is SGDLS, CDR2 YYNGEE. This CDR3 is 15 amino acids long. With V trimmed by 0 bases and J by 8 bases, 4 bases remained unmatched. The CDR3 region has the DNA TGTGCCAGCAGCGTAGATACTAGCGGGAGTGATGAGCAGTTCTTC. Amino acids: CASSVDTSGSDEQFF.

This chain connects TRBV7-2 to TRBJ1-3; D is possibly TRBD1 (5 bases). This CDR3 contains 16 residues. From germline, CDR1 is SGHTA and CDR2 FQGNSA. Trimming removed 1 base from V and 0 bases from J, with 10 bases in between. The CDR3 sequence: CASSLVGLISGNTIYF. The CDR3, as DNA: TGTGCCAGCAGCTTAGTGGGACTCATCTCTGGAAACACCATATATTTT.

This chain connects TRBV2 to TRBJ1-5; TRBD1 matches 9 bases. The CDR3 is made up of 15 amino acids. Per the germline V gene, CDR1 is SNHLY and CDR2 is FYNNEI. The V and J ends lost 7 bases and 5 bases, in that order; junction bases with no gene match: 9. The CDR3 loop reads CASTTGQGMYQPQHF. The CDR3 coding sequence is TGTGCCAGCACTACAGGACAGGGGATGTATCAGCCCCAGCATTTT.

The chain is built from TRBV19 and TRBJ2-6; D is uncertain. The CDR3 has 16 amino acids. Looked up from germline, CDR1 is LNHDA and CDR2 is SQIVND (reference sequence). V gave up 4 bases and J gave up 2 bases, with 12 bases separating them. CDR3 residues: CASSSPVFPGANVLTF. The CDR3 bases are TGTGCCAGTAGTAGCCCAGTCTTCCCTGGGGCCAACGTCCTGACTTTC.

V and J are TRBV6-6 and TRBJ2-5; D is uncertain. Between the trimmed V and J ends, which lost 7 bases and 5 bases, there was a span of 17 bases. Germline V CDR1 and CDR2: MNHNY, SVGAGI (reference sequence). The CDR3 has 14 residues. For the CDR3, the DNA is TGTGCCAGCACCCCTGTCCCTGCGGTGGAGACCCAGTACTTC. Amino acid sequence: CASTPVPAVETQYF.

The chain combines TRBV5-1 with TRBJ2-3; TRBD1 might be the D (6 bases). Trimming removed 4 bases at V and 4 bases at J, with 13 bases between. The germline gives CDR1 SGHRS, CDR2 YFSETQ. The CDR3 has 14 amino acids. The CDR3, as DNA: TGCGCCAGCAGCCGCCTTGGGGGCCCAGATACGCAGTATTTT. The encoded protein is CASSRLGGPDTQYF. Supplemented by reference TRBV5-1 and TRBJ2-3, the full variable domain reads KAGVTQTPRYLIKTRGQQVTLSCSPISGHRSVSWYQQTPGQGLQFLFEYFSETQRNKGNFPGRFSGRQFSNSRSEMNVSTLELGDSALYLCASSRLGGPDTQYFGPGTRLTVL.

CDR3 region: CASSQEQGGNEQYF. CDR3 DNA sequence: TGCGCCAGCAGCCAAGAACAGGGGGGCAACGAGCAGTACTTC. This chain joins TRBV4-1 and TRBJ2-7; TRBD1 aligns across 8 bases. The length of the CDR3 is 14 residues. The ends lost 0 bases at V and 5 bases at J; junction bases unmatched: 3. The germline gives CDR1 MGHRA, CDR2 YSYEKL.

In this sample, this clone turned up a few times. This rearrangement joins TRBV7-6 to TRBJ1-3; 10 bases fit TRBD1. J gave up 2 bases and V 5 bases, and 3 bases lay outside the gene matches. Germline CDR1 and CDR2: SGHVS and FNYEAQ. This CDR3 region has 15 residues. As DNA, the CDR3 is TGTGCCAGCAGCATCGACAGGGGGCCTGGAAACACCATATATTTT. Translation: CASSIDRGPGNTIYF.

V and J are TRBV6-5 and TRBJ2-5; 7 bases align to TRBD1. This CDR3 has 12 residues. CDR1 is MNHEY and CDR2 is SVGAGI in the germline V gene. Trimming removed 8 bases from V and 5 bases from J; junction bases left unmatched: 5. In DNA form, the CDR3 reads TGTGCCAGCGAGGGGGCCGAGGAGACCCAGTACTTC. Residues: CASEGAEETQYF.

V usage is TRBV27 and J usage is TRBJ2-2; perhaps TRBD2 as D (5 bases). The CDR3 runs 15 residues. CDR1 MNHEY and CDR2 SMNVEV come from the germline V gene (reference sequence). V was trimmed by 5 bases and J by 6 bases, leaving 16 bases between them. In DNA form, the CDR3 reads TGTGCCAGCAGTGGGCAGGACTTCTCCCCCGGGGAGCTGTTTTTT. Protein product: CASSGQDFSPGELFF.

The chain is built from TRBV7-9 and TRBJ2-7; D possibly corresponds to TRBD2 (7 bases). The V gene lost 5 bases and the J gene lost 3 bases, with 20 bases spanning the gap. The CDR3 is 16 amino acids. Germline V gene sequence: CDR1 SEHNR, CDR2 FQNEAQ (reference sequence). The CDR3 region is CASSPGGRYGRYEQYF. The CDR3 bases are TGTGCCAGCAGCCCCGGGGGGCGGTATGGTCGCTACGAGCAGTACTTC.

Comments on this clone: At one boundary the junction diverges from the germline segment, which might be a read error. The CDR3 nucleotides are TGTGCCAGCAGCTTAGATGTTGGCCTTATGGCCTTC. Protein: CASSLDVGLMAF. The J gene is TRBJ1-2, the V gene TRBV13; D is unresolved. The CDR3 spans 12 residues. CDR1 is PRHDT, CDR2 FYEKMQ, per germline (reference sequence).

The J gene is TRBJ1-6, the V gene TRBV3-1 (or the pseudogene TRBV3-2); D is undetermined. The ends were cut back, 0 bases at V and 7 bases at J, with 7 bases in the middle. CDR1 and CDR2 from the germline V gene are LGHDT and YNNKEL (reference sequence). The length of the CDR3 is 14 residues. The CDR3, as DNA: TGTGCCAGCAGCCAAGAGTTGAGAAATTCACCCCTCCACTTT. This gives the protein CASSQELRNSPLHF.

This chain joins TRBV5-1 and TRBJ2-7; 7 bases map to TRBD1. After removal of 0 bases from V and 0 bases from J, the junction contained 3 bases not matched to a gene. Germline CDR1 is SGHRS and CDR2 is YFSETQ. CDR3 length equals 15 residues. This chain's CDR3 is CASSLAPGGSYEQYF. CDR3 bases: TGCGCCAGCAGCTTGGCTCCAGGGGGCTCCTACGAGCAGTACTTC.

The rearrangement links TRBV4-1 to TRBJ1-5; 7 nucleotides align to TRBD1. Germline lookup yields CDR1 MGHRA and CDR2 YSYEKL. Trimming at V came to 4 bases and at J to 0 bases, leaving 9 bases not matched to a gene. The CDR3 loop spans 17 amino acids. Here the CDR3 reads CASSRHSGTDSNQPQHF. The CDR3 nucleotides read TGCGCCAGCAGCCGACATTCCGGGACAGATAGCAATCAGCCCCAGCATTTT.

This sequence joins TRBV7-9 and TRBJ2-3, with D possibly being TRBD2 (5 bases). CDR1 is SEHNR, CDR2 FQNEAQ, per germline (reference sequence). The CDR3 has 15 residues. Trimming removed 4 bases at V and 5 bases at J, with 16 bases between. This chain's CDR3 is CASSSGLPVGDTQYF. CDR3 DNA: TGTGCCAGCAGCTCCGGACTTCCTGTGGGAGATACGCAGTATTTT.